The T cell receptor (beta chain) under discussion was sequenced for a study of cytomegalovirus exposure and HLA in healthy donors. General observations from the study: Later analysis placed DRB1 highest and HLA-C lowest in TCR association rates, which differed by HLA locus. There were 150 to 200 TCR beta chains listed as cytomegalovirus-associated.

The J segment lost 4 bases and the V segment lost 2 bases, leaving 6 bases of the junction unmatched. Germline V CDR1 and CDR2: SQVTM, ANQGSEA. This CDR3 region has 14 residues. 13 Jbeta primers and 60 Vbeta primers were used for the PCR. TCRdb keeps only in-frame clones here, not all; method: immunoSEQ multiplex PCR. The sample lists some 170,000 clones; about 80% were seen once. Comments on this clone: Antigen: not known.

Input material: PBMCs. The chain carries TRBV29-1 and TRBJ2-3; the match to TRBD1 covers 7 bases. The TCR comes from a man aged 40-50 years in good health and CMV-seropositive. CDR3 bases: TGCAGCGTTGAAACAGGGACAGATCCAGATACGCAGTATTTT. Protein sequence: CSVETGTDPDTQYF.